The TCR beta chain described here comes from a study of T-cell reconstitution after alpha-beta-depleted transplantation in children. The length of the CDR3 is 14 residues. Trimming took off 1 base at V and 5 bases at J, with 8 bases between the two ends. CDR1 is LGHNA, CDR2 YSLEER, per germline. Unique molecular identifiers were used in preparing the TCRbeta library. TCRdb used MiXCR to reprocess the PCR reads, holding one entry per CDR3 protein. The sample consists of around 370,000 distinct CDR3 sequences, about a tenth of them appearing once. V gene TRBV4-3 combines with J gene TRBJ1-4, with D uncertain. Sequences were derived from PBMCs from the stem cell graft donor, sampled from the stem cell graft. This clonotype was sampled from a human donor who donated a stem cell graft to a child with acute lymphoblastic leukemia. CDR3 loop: CASSQGRLNEKLFF. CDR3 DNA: TGCGCCAGCAGCCAAGGACGGCTAAATGAAAAACTGTTTTTT.